Reported below is one TCR beta chain. This clonotype was picked up many times. Its target antigen remains unknown. No base quality values were provided; no much bigger clone lies one nucleotide off. This entry is derived from a study of T cells in Graves' hyperthyroidism and ophthalmopathy (dated by TCRdb to 2018 to 2020). Study-level background: Peripheral blood samples were taken at initial diagnosis, before any treatment was given. Following sampling, methimazole starting at 30 mg daily was given to hyperthyroidism patients, and high-dose intravenous methylprednisolone was given to ophthalmopathy patients. In addition, the study compared T-cell repertoires in thyroid tissue and in blood from six Graves' hyperthyroidism patients. The paper reports TCR Vbeta CDR3 sequencing of 135 peripheral blood samples: fewer than 50 ophthalmopathy, over 70 hyperthyroidism and some 17 progressor patients. A discovery cohort of about a hundred patients, 43 with Graves' ophthalmopathy and about 58 with stable Graves' hyperthyroidism, was used to find distinguishing TCR V-J signatures. The roughly 100 discovery patients were randomly split 7:3 into training and test sets. Prospective prediction of ophthalmopathy was tested in an independent validation cohort consisting of under 20 hyperthyroidism patients and approximately 16 patients who later progressed to ophthalmopathy. Study-wide conclusions, independent of this receptor: A model built on a 13 V-J signature distinguished ophthalmopathy from stable hyperthyroidism, reaching around 87% sensitivity and around 81% specificity in cross-validation and 80%/75% in testing. In validation, the model predicted progression to ophthalmopathy a median of roughly 6.2 months before onset, with roughly 68% sensitivity and 72.22% specificity. Most expanded thyroid clonotypes (frequency above 0.001) were also detected in blood, a finding suggesting that blood repertoires may reflect thyroid immune responses. No statistical method was used to set the sample size in advance, and investigators knew the group allocation.

The TCR beta CDR3 regions were amplified from RNA transcripts. The first round of RT-PCR for the TCR CDR3 was performed with the HTBI primer set and the Qiagen OneStep RT-PCR kit. Libraries were constructed in a second round of multiplex PCR, after which size selection and purification were performed. Paired-end sequencing of the libraries was performed with 100 bp reads on an Illumina HiSeq2000. From the authors' description of their analysis: SOAPnuke was used to process the raw data, with reads discarded if the reads contained adapters or uncalled bases, had a mean Phred below 15, or lacked an exact constant-primer or identifier match. High-quality paired reads were merged using COPE v1.2.5, and each unique nucleotide sequence was defined as a clonotype. MiTCR v1.1 was used to align the clonotypes against IMGT TRBV, TRBD and TRBJ reference segments. The analysis was restricted to V-J combinations with a frequency above 0.0001, which together covered 99.2% of the repertoires. The TCS score was defined as the ratio of F50 (clonal expansion) to E x V (chaos), calculated using BLOSUM62-based TCRdist between CDR3 peptides within each V-J. Welch's t-statistics and random forest reduced 500 to 650 V-J features to under 15, which were used in a naive Bayes classifier (R e1071). Using fastp trimming at Q25 and MiXCR clonotype assembly, TCRdb reanalyzed the public sequencing data and kept in-frame beta chains. One record per CDR3 amino acid sequence lists the most common genes and DNA. The V and J calls, along with clone size, are taken from TCRdb and not from the paper's own processing. Present in this sample are 390,000 or so distinct CDR3 sequences, roughly 15% of which were seen just once. The ten largest clonotypes hold 13% of the sample.

Moderately to severely active disease, a Clinical Activity Score of at least 3, a NOSPECS grade of at least 4, and a duration under 3 months were present in ophthalmopathy patients. Any patient with an uncontrolled infection, another autoimmune disease, pregnancy or lactation was excluded. Diagnoses were established on the basis of clinical symptoms, serum thyroxine and TRAb, thyroid ultrasound, and orbital computed tomography. PBMCs were separated from roughly 9.6 ml of fresh peripheral blood using Ficoll-Paque density gradient centrifugation. Trizol reagent was used to extract total RNA, and RNA quality was then checked on an Agilent 2100 Bioanalyzer. Its CDR3 holds 12 amino acids, cysteine through phenylalanine. Of the read, only the CDR3 DNA is kept; its 36 bases are in frame from base 1. The junction carries 6 bases between V and J, which are trimmed by 2 bases and 8 bases respectively. The germline V gene provides CDR1 SGHVS and CDR2 FQNEAQ.

Material for sequencing was blood. The receptor's source is a man aged 18 to 29 with Graves' ophthalmopathy. The chain uses TRBV7-8 and TRBJ1-4; no D segment can be confidently identified. At the DNA level, the sequence is TGTGCCAGCAGCTTACTCGAAGAAAAACTGTTTTTT. Translated, this gives CASSLLEEKLFF.